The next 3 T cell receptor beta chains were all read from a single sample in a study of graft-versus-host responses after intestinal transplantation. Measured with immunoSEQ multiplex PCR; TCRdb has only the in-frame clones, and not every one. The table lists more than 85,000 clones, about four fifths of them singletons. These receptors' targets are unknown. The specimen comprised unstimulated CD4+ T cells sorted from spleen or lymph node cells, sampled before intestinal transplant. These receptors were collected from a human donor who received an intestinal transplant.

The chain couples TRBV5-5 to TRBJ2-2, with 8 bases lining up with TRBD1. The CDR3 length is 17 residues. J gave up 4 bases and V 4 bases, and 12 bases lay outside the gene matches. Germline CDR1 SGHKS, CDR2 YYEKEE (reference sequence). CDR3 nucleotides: TGTGCCAGCAGCCCCGGACCCACAGGGGGTGGCACCGGGGAGCTGTTTTTT. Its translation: CASSPGPTGGGTGELFF.

CDR3 loop: CASSLQGSGNTIYF. DNA of the CDR3: TGTGCCAGCAGTCTACAGGGGTCTGGAAACACCATATATTTT. The J gene is TRBJ1-3, the V gene TRBV28; 7 bases are a match to TRBD1. The ends lost 5 bases at V and 1 base at J; junction bases unmatched: 2. This CDR3 spans 14 amino acids. Germline V gives CDR1 MDHEN, CDR2 SYDVKM.

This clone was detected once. The CDR3 loop is CASRGAGGPSEEQYF. The CDR3, as DNA: TGTGCCAGCAGGGGAGCGGGAGGCCCCTCTGAGGAGCAGTACTTC. The V and J genes are TRBV2 and TRBJ2-7; 9 bases match TRBD2. The germline CDR1 and CDR2 sequences are SNHLY and FYNNEI. The trim removed 6 bases at V and 7 bases at J, leaving 13 bases unmatched. This CDR3 has 15 residues.